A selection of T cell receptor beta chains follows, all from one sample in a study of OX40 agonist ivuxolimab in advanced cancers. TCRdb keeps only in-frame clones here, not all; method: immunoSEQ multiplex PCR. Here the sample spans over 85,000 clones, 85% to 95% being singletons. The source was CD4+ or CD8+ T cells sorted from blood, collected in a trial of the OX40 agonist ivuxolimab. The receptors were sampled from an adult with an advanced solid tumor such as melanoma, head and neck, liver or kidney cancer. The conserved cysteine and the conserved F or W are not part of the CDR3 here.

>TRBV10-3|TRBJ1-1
AISELGQGATEAF
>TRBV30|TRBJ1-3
AWSVRGSGGNTIY
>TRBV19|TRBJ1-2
ASSIGGRGPNGYT
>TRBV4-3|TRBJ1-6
ASSQEYQGNSPLH
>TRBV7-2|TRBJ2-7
ASSSVRGDSYEQY
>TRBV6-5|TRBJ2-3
ASSYTLAGDTQY
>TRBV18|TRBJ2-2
ASSPNLISGTNTGELF
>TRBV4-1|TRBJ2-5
ASSQVGLRDREAETQY
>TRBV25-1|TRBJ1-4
ASSDPGGYEKLF
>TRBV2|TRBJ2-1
ASSVGYNEQF
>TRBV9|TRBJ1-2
ASSVAQAGLYGYT
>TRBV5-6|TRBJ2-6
ASSGGGLAVIFGANVLT
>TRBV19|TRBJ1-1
ASSIRGGAEAF
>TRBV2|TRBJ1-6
ARSLTQGSPLH
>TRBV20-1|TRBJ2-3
SVKTGDTQY
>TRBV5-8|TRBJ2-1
ASTKREAESYEQF
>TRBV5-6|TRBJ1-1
ASRYRGNTEAF
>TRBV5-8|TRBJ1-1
ASSLGIRQGWKTEAF
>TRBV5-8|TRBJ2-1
ASPNLAGSYNEQF
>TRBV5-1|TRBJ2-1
ASSLEDSSYNEQF
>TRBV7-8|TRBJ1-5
ASSLHRQGFAEQPQH
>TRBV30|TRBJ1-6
AWSVSGNSPLH
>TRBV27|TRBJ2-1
ASSLWGLRTSGAKYNEQF
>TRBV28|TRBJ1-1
ASSLQVTEAF
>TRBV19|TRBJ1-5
ASSIDNRGYIVSNQPQH
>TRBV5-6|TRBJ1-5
ASSFKVSNQPQH
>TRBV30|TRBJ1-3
AWSDRDRVDTIY
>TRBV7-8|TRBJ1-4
ASSPTGTGVEKLF
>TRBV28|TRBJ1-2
ASSTTNTDGYT
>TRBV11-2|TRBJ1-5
ASSPHRDQPQH